This T cell receptor (beta chain) was profiled in a study of T cells after yellow fever vaccination (dated by TCRdb to between 2018 and 2021). With respect to the entire study: The SMART-Seq v4 Ultra Low Input RNA kit was used to prepare libraries from fractions with low cell numbers. Bulk TCR alpha and beta repertoires were sequenced longitudinally to track T-cell clones before and after primary and booster YFV17D yellow fever vaccination. The cohort comprised two healthy male donors, one aged 18 to 29 and one aged 30 to 40 years. Bulk PBMC replicates and cell subsets were isolated from blood drawn at multiple timepoints before and after both primary and secondary immunization.

This clonotype was detected many times. Its specific antigen is unknown. It has no much larger one-base neighbor in the sample; base qualities were not kept. The cysteine opens and the phenylalanine closes a CDR3 of 15 amino acids. The CDR3 DNA has 45 bases and is translated from base 1. A distance of 17 bases separates the germline ends of V and J, which lose 3 bases and 6 bases respectively. From a lookup of the germline V gene, CDR1 and CDR2 are SGHRS and YFSETQ. TCR cDNA was synthesized by 5'RACE template switching, through which a universal primer site and unique molecular identifiers were introduced. cDNA synthesis was primed from both the TCR alpha and TCR beta constant segments. Library amplification used two PCR steps, and the second PCR step added sample barcodes and sequencing adapters. Libraries were sequenced on Illumina HiSeq 2500 (2x100 bp) or NovaSeq (2x150 bp). Per the original workflow: Demultiplexing of reads and collapsing into UMI consensus sequences were performed with MIGEC, and V(D)J alignment was carried out with MiXCR. Vaccine-responding clonotypes were defined with edgeR using replicate PBMC samples, requiring FDR below 0.01 and a log2 fold change above 5 up to day 15. Each bulk clonotype was labeled CD4 or CD8 based on which sequenced repertoire, CD4 or CD8, contained the clonotype at higher abundance. TCRdb reworked the public reads: Q25 trimming with fastp, MiXCR clone assembly, productive beta chains retained. Every entry covers one CDR3 protein and lists the most common genes and DNA from its rows. What appears here as the V and J calls and clone size reflects TCRdb's work, not the paper's. A total of 300,000 to 400,000 distinct CDR3 sequences appear in this sample, 8.7% of them only once. In total, the top ten clones hold more than 15% of the sample.

Overall study results and their limits: Most clones expanded after primary vaccination (around 96% of CD4 and roughly 88% of CD8) were re-detected after the booster, suggesting that broad memory maintenance occurred. A small fraction of clonotypes appeared in both the CD4 and CD8 compartments, likely as a result of convergent recombination. Compared with the primary T-cell response, the secondary T-cell response was weaker but faster, peaking on day 5 rather than day 15. Because the study included only two donors, the extent to which the findings can be generalized is limited. Computational filtering was required because FACS-sorted repertoires could contain abundant contaminating clonotypes from the bulk population.

The treatment or condition label of this sample denotes: live attenuated yellow fever vaccine strain. At every blood-draw timepoint, two biological replicates of bulk PBMCs were collected. A standard Ficoll-Paque protocol was used to isolate PBMCs from peripheral blood. RNA was extracted with TriZol from bulk PBMCs, CD4 and CD8 fractions, and dextramer-positive and dextramer-negative fractions. This receptor chain uses TRBV5-1 and TRBJ2-3; the D region possibly corresponds to TRBD1 (6 bases align). The sample was PBMCs, taken on the day of the first yellow fever vaccination. The receptor was derived from a man younger than 35 who received the YFV17D yellow fever vaccine. The CDR3: CASSSQTDRADTQYF. In nucleotides, the sequence is TGCGCCAGCAGCTCCCAAACGGACAGAGCCGATACGCAGTATTTT.